A selection of T cell receptor beta chains follows, all from one sample in a study of technical replicates of blood from a few donors. Using immunoSEQ multiplex PCR, the repertoire was profiled, and TCRdb retains in-frame clones only, with some absent. The sample consists of under 85,000 clones, 95% to 98% of them appearing once. The sequenced material came from T cells isolated from PBMCs. The receptors originated from a human donor in good health. Each CDR3 is given with its conserved first and last residue. A D gene is named only where the DNA matches it firmly. Where a row states a size, it is once, few, many or the class of an expanded clone; other rows omit it.

clone size,J gene,CDR3 length,D gene,V gene,CDR3 protein,CDR3 DNA
NA,TRBJ2-1,16,NA,TRBV14,CASSQFQGPVYNEQFF,TGTGCCAGCAGCCAGTTCCAGGGGCCAGTGTACAATGAGCAGTTCTTC
NA,TRBJ1-5,16,NA,TRBV2,CASKHAGGYSNQPQHF,TGTGCCAGCAAACATGCGGGTGGTTATAGCAATCAGCCCCAGCATTTT
NA,TRBJ1-6,11,NA,TRBV14,CASSQYPPLHF,TGTGCCAGCAGCCAATATCCACCCCTCCACTTT
NA,TRBJ2-5,13,NA,TRBV4-1,CASSQGTKETQYF,TGCGCCAGCAGCCAAGGGACTAAAGAGACCCAGTACTTC
NA,TRBJ2-7,14,TRBD1,TRBV19,CASSRTGLNYEQYF,TGTGCCAGTTCTCGGACAGGACTTAACTACGAGCAGTACTTC
NA,TRBJ1-3,14,NA,TRBV5-1,CASSSTVDGNTIYF,TGCGCCAGCAGCTCCACAGTAGATGGAAACACCATATATTTT
NA,TRBJ2-2,13,NA,TRBV2,CASSSSGTGELFF,TGTGCCAGCAGTTCGTCGGGAACCGGGGAGCTGTTTTTT
NA,TRBJ2-1,14,NA,TRBV27,CASGVGGPYNEQFF,TGTGCCAGTGGCGTGGGGGGTCCCTACAATGAGCAGTTCTTC
NA,TRBJ2-7,13,NA,TRBV28,CASSSASSYEQYF,TGTGCCAGCAGTTCAGCGAGCTCCTACGAGCAGTACTTC
NA,TRBJ1-1,14,TRBD1,TRBV19,CASSDRGRRTEAFF,TGTGCCAGTAGTGACAGGGGGCGAAGGACTGAAGCTTTCTTT
once,TRBJ2-2,14,TRBD2,TRBV29-1,CSVGSGGSVGELFF,TGCAGCGTTGGTAGCGGGGGGTCCGTGGGGGAGCTGTTTTTT
once,TRBJ2-4,13,TRBD2,TRBV27,CASSFSSGHIQYF,TGTGCCAGCAGTTTCAGTAGCGGGCACATTCAGTACTTC
once,TRBJ2-2,11,NA,TRBV6-5,CASWASGELFF,TGTGCCAGCTGGGCTTCCGGGGAGCTGTTTTTT
NA,TRBJ2-7,18,NA,TRBV28,CASSFASGAGAQYREQYF,TGTGCCAGCAGTTTCGCTTCGGGAGCGGGTGCCCAATACAGAGAGCAGTACTTC
NA,TRBJ1-5,14,NA,TRBV10-3,CAISESGVVLPQHF,TGTGCCATCAGTGAGTCGGGAGTAGTCCTTCCCCAGCATTTT
NA,TRBJ2-4,18,TRBD2,TRBV2,CASSEWASGTLAKNIQYF,TGTGCCAGCAGTGAATGGGCTAGCGGGACACTAGCCAAAAACATTCAGTACTTC
NA,TRBJ2-7,14,NA,TRBV4-2,CASSHSARAYEQYF,TGTGCCAGCAGCCACAGCGCGAGGGCCTACGAGCAGTACTTC
NA,TRBJ1-1,13,NA,TRBV28,CASSFPLNTEAFF,TGTGCCAGCAGTTTTCCTCTAAACACTGAAGCTTTCTTT
NA,TRBJ1-6,16,NA,TRBV4-1,CASSQEGGWGVSPLHF,TGCGCCAGCAGCCAAGAAGGTGGGTGGGGGGTTTCACCCCTCCACTTT
NA,TRBJ2-7,15,TRBD2,TRBV18,CASSPVAGAVNEQYF,TGTGCCAGCTCACCAGTAGCGGGAGCTGTAAACGAGCAGTACTTC
NA,TRBJ2-7,13,NA,TRBV10-1,CASSSAGAIKKYF,TGCGCCAGCTCATCGGCAGGGGCCATTAAGAAGTACTTC
NA,TRBJ2-3,15,NA,TRBV29-1,CSVRPGLTRTDTQYF,TGCAGCGTTCGACCGGGACTCACTCGGACAGATACGCAGTATTTT
NA,TRBJ1-5,17,NA,TRBV28,CASQSQFTGNSNQPQHF,TGTGCCAGCCAATCCCAATTCACAGGGAATTCGAATCAGCCCCAGCATTTT
NA,TRBJ1-1,13,TRBD1,TRBV7-6,CASSIGQDTEAFF,TGTGCCAGCAGCATAGGACAGGACACTGAAGCTTTCTTT
once,TRBJ2-2,15,NA,TRBV13,CASSPPLGQAGELFF,TGTGCCAGCAGCCCACCACTGGGCCAGGCCGGGGAGCTGTTTTTT
NA,TRBJ1-2,15,NA,TRBV6-1,CASRGPRQANYGYTF,TGTGCCAGCAGGGGACCAAGACAGGCTAACTATGGCTACACCTTC
NA,TRBJ2-1,16,NA,TRBV5-4,CASNPSGGSDVNEQFF,TGTGCCAGCAACCCCTCAGGGGGGAGTGACGTCAATGAGCAGTTCTTC
NA,TRBJ1-1,14,NA,TRBV29-1,CSAEPRLMNTEAFF,TGCAGCGCTGAACCCAGACTAATGAACACTGAAGCTTTCTTT
NA,TRBJ2-1,17,TRBD2,TRBV11-3,CASSLDWGGGLYNEQFF,TGTGCCAGCAGCTTAGATTGGGGCGGGGGACTCTACAATGAGCAGTTCTTC
once,TRBJ2-3,16,NA,TRBV4-1,CASSQDTGMGTDTQYF,TGCGCCAGCAGCCAAGATACCGGGATGGGTACAGATACGCAGTATTTT
NA,TRBJ1-5,15,NA,TRBV10-3,CAISEMGGTGQPQHF,TGTGCCATCAGTGAGATGGGCGGCACAGGTCAGCCCCAGCATTTT
NA,TRBJ2-7,15,TRBD2,TRBV6-6,CASSYSTTSGYEQYF,TGTGCCAGCAGTTACTCGACAACTAGCGGCTACGAGCAGTACTTC
NA,TRBJ2-5,13,TRBD2,TRBV23-1,CASSQSGKETQYF,TGCGCCAGCAGTCAGAGCGGGAAAGAGACCCAGTACTTC
NA,TRBJ1-2,15,NA,TRBV5-1,CASSRIPVLGHGYTF,TGCGCCAGCAGCCGTATACCTGTATTGGGGCATGGCTACACCTTC
NA,TRBJ2-5,12,NA,TRBV6-1,CASSLGAGVQYF,TGTGCCAGCAGCCTAGGGGCAGGGGTCCAGTACTTC
NA,TRBJ2-5,13,TRBD1,TRBV25-1,CASSEGTEETQYF,TGTGCCAGCAGTGAAGGGACAGAAGAGACCCAGTACTTC
NA,TRBJ2-7,13,NA,TRBV7-6,CASSLVRGYEQYF,TGTGCCAGCAGCTTAGTTCGGGGCTACGAGCAGTACTTC
NA,TRBJ1-5,12,NA,TRBV6-5,CASSYHGQPQHF,TGTGCCAGCAGTTACCACGGTCAGCCCCAGCATTTT
once,TRBJ2-2,15,NA,TRBV29-1,CSVEARGGETGELFF,TGCAGCGTTGAAGCTCGAGGCGGTGAAACCGGGGAGCTGTTTTTT
NA,TRBJ2-5,13,TRBD1,TRBV2,CASRWTGRETQYF,TGTGCCAGCAGGTGGACAGGGAGGGAGACCCAGTACTTC
NA,TRBJ1-5,16,TRBD1,TRBV27,CASSRDRGFGNQPQHF,TGTGCCAGCAGCCGGGACAGAGGTTTCGGCAATCAGCCCCAGCATTTT
NA,TRBJ2-7,15,TRBD2,TRBV7-9,CASSRRTSGNYEQYF,TGTGCCAGCAGTAGGAGGACTAGCGGAAACTACGAGCAGTACTTC
NA,TRBJ2-1,14,TRBD2,TRBV5-1,CASSLGLADNEQFF,TGCGCCAGCAGCTTGGGACTAGCGGACAATGAGCAGTTCTTC
NA,TRBJ1-1,14,NA,TRBV4-1,CASSQGASGTEAFF,TGCGCCAGCAGCCAGGGGGCCAGCGGCACTGAAGCTTTCTTT
NA,TRBJ1-4,15,NA,TRBV30,CAWTIGGVINEKLFF,TGTGCCTGGACTATCGGAGGGGTTATTAATGAAAAACTGTTTTTT